The sequence of this T cell receptor beta chain was determined in a study of glioma-infiltrating T cells. TCR alpha and beta CDR3 regions were amplified from RNA using iRepertoire nested multiplex PCR. TCRdb re-called the multiplex PCR reads with MiXCR, one entry per CDR3 protein. The table includes 170,000 or so distinct CDR3 sequences, about 46% detected once. The CDR3 runs to 14 residues. Germline trimming cut 11 bases from V and 0 bases from J; bases unmatched to any gene: 7. Germline CDR1 and CDR2: MNHEY and SMNVEV (reference sequence). This clonotype occurred many times. The sequencing input was glioma tissue, nonneoplastic brain tissue, or PBMCs (not recorded which). This chain connects TRBV27 to TRBJ2-1; TRBD1 agrees at 7 bases. This clonotype was sampled from a human donor with low-grade glioma or glioblastoma, undergoing nonglioma brain surgery, or in good health (not recorded which). CDR3 coding DNA: TGTGCCTCCTGGGCAGGGGGCTCCTACAATGAGCAGTTCTTC. Residues: CASWAGGSYNEQFF.